The 13 T cell receptor beta chains listed next were all sequenced from one sample in a study of identical twins. TCRdb recomputed calls from the 5' RACE reads with MiXCR, one row per CDR3 protein. The sample has about 530,000 distinct CDR3 sequences; approximately 20% are singletons. These data were also reused for a study on yellow fever vaccine responses in identical twins.

The material sequenced was CD4+ T cells sorted from blood. The receptors originated from a woman in her late teens or twenties in good health.

This chain links TRBV15 with TRBJ2-5; D is ambiguous. CDR3 size: 15 residues. V was trimmed by 2 bases and J by 1 base, leaving 11 bases between them. In germline, CDR1 is LNHNV, CDR2 YYDKDF (reference sequence). The CDR3 nucleotides read TGTGCCACCAGCAGAAGTACGAATCTCCAAGAGACCCAGTACTTC. It specifies CATSRSTNLQETQYF.

This clonotype occurred a few times. V usage is TRBV20-1 and J usage is TRBJ2-2, with D perhaps TRBD1 (5 bases). This CDR3 is built from 12 residues. Trimming pared 8 bases from V and 1 base from J, leaving 8 bases between. In germline, CDR1 is DFQATT, CDR2 SNEGSKA (reference sequence). CDR3 DNA sequence: TGCAGTTTCGGACAGAACACCGGGGAGCTGTTTTTT. The encoded protein is CSFGQNTGELFF.

The chain recombines TRBV28 with TRBJ2-3, with TRBD2 matching over 7 bases. This CDR3 has 15 amino acids. J lost 0 bases, V lost 3 bases, and 3 bases had no gene match. Germline loops: CDR1 MDHEN, CDR2 SYDVKM. The CDR3 loop is CASSLGGESTDTQYF. The CDR3 DNA reads TGTGCCAGCAGTTTGGGGGGGGAGAGCACAGATACGCAGTATTTT.

The table lists this clonotype with a few counts. The rearrangement joins TRBV6-5 to TRBJ1-5, with D perhaps TRBD1 (5 bases). V lost 6 bases, J lost 6 bases, and 9 bases lay in between. The CDR3 is 12 amino acids. Germline assignment: CDR1 MNHEY and CDR2 SVGAGI. The CDR3 protein is CASRQGTQPQHF. CDR3 nucleotides: TGTGCCAGCAGACAAGGGACTCAGCCCCAGCATTTT.

This clonotype showed up just a few times. This rearrangement joins TRBV5-5 to TRBJ2-2; maybe TRBD2 (5 bases). Looked up from germline, CDR1 is SGHKS and CDR2 is YYEKEE (reference sequence). Trimming cost V 4 bases and J 0 bases, with 10 bases left between them. CDR3 length equals 15 residues. The CDR3 reads CASSRGLSNTGELFF. The CDR3 region has the DNA TGTGCCAGCAGCCGGGGTCTTTCGAACACCGGGGAGCTGTTTTTT.

This chain links TRBV7-3 with TRBJ1-2; a weak D match, TRBD1 (6 bases). CDR1 is SGHTA, CDR2 FQGTGA, per germline. V gave up 1 base and J gave up 2 bases, with 11 bases separating them. CDR3 length equals 15 residues. The DNA of the CDR3 is TGTGCCAGCAGCTTAATGGCAGGGGAGAACTATGGCTACACCTTC. The encoded protein is CASSLMAGENYGYTF. Together with reference TRBV7-3 and TRBJ1-2, the CDR3 gives the full variable domain: GAGVSQTPSNKVTEKGKYVELRCDPISGHTALYWYRQSLGQGPEFLIYFQGTGAADDSGLPNDRFFAVRPEGSVSTLKIQRTERGDSAVYLCASSLMAGENYGYTFGSGTRLTVV.

V and J are TRBV12-3 or TRBV12-4 and TRBJ1-4; tentative D call: TRBD1 (5 bases). This CDR3 contains 14 residues. Trimming removed 5 bases at V and 11 bases at J, with 18 bases between. CDR3 DNA: TGTGCCAGCAGTGCCGGGACGGGTACAACCAAACTGTTTTTT. This encodes CASSAGTGTTKLFF.

The CDR3 sequence is CASSLLQGKDTQYF. CDR3 DNA: TGCGCCAGCAGCTTGTTACAGGGGAAAGATACGCAGTATTTT. The J gene is TRBJ2-3, the V gene TRBV5-1, with 7 bases identical to TRBD1. Trimming at V came to 1 base and at J to 5 bases, leaving 4 bases not matched to a gene. This CDR3 spans 14 amino acids. Looked up from germline, CDR1 is SGHRS and CDR2 is YFSETQ.

This clonotype was observed a handful of times. The chain recombines TRBV10-3 with TRBJ2-7; TRBD2 matches 10 bases. CDR1 is ENHRY, CDR2 SYGVKD, per germline. V was clipped by 5 bases and J by 6 bases; unmatched bases: 7. The CDR3 is 14 amino acids. The CDR3 is CAISSSGSKGEQYF. DNA for the CDR3: TGTGCCATCAGTTCTAGCGGGAGTAAGGGCGAGCAGTACTTC.

The V call is TRBV20-1, the J call TRBJ2-5, with a possible D match to TRBD2 (5 bases). Germline-derived CDR1 and CDR2 are DFQATT and SNEGSKA (reference sequence). V was pared by 0 bases and J by 0 bases, with 14 bases between. The CDR3 has 16 amino acids. The DNA for the CDR3 is TGCAGTGCTAGAGATGCGAAGCGGTACAACCAAGAGACCCAGTACTTC. Its protein product is CSARDAKRYNQETQYF.

The chain couples TRBV12-3 or TRBV12-4 to TRBJ2-2; D remains ambiguous. The length of the CDR3 is 13 residues. V dropped 4 bases and J dropped 3 bases, with 6 bases sitting between them. CDR3 bases: TGTGCCAGCAGTTATGGGTACACCGGGGAGCTGTTTTTT. Translating gives CASSYGYTGELFF.

The chain carries TRBV11-2 and TRBJ2-6; 8 nucleotides agree with TRBD1. This CDR3 is 20 amino acids long. Trimming at V came to 3 bases and at J to 0 bases, leaving 13 bases not matched to a gene. Germline CDR1 and CDR2: SGHAT and FQNNGV. This CDR3 is CASSFRGTGLGDSGANVLTF. CDR3 in DNA: TGTGCCAGCAGCTTTCGGGGGACAGGATTGGGGGACTCTGGGGCCAACGTCCTGACTTTC.

The rearrangement links TRBV7-2 to TRBJ2-2; D may match TRBD1 or TRBD2 (6 bases each). Trimming stripped 5 bases from V and 2 bases from J, with 15 bases between. This CDR3 spans 16 amino acids. CDR1 and CDR2 (germline): SGHTA, FQGNSA. The CDR3 loop reads CASSVKGGLNTGELFF. The CDR3 bases are TGTGCCAGCAGCGTAAAGGGGGGCCTAAACACCGGGGAGCTGTTTTTT.